Presented here are 31 T cell receptor delta chains from one specimen sequenced in a study of γδ T cells in repeated Plasmodium falciparum infection. Gammadelta T cells were flow-sorted from PBMC into Vgamma9/Vdelta2+ and Vdelta2-negative populations for bulk analysis. TCRdb used CATT to re-call clones from the multiplex PCR reads. The repertoire holds about 89,000 delta-chain clones, with almost 1.5% as singletons. The specimen was gamma-delta T cells from blood. These receptor sequences come from a pool of human donors (malaria-infected and uninfected, not separated).

This clone has ten or more counts. TCRdb assigns this DNA the protein of a much larger clone, which departs from its translation at residue 17; this likely reflects a read error, and the protein shown comes from translating the DNA. The CDR3 DNA reads as TGTGCTCTTGGGGAACTTATTCCTACTCGGATACTGGGGACCACCGATAGACTCATCTTT. Translated, it gives CALGELIPTRILGTTDRLIF. The V call is TRDV1, the J call TRDJ1; perhaps D is TRDD2 or TRDD3 (7 bases each). The CDR3 spans 20 residues. Germline CDR1 reads TSWWSYY; CDR2 reads QGS.

As for this clone: TCRdb attributes to this sequence the protein of a much larger clone, which differs from the DNA translation at residue 8; a read error is likely, and the protein displayed is translated from the DNA. The chain carries TRDV1 and TRDJ1; D possibly uses TRDD2 or TRDD3 (5 bases each). V lost 2 bases to trimming and J lost 0 bases, with 25 bases between them. The CDR3 extends over 20 amino acids. Germline loops: CDR1 TSWWSYY, CDR2 QGS. The CDR3 here is CALGEGALLGMAGYTDKLIF. For the CDR3, the DNA is TGTGCTCTTGGGGAAGGGGCCCTCCTAGGGATGGCTGGGTACACCGATAAACTCATCTTT.

This clone was seen more than once but under ten times. TCRdb records a much larger clone's protein for this DNA, with a difference at residue 6 that likely arises from a read error; the protein given is the translation of the DNA. V usage is TRDV2 and J usage is TRDJ1; D unresolved. TCRdb is silent on the J gene; assignment here came from matching the DNA to germline. In germline, CDR1 is GEAIGNYY, CDR2 EKD. The V end lost 1 base, the J end lost 1 base, and 15 bases lay between the germline ends. The CDR3 is made up of 16 amino acids. CDR3 coding DNA: TGTGCCTGTGACACGGAGATTTATAGGATCACCGATAAACTCATCTTT. Translated: CACDTEIYRITDKLIF.

Notes on this clone: TCRdb records a much larger clone's protein for this DNA, with a difference at residues 11 and 21 that likely arises from a read error; the protein given is the translation of the DNA. V and J are TRDV3 and TRDJ2, with 12 bases identical to TRDD3. Per the germline V gene, CDR1 is TVYSNPD and CDR2 is GDNSRS (reference sequence). The CDR3 is 23 amino acids. DNA of the CDR3: TGTGCCTTCCAGAGGAAAAAATTCCTACGGCACTGGGGGATACCATGGCCGACAGCACAACCCTTCTTT. It codes for CAFQRKKFLRHWGIPWPTAQPFF.

In this sample, this clone turned up many times. This CDR3 is also generated by other DNA sequences in the sample. The V and J genes are TRDV1 and TRDJ1, with D maybe TRDD2 (9 bases). CDR3 length: 19 amino acids. CDR1 is TSWWSYY and CDR2 is QGS in the germline V gene. Trimming removed 6 bases from V and 0 bases from J, with 26 bases in between. CDR3 in amino acids: CALGPSYDLGDTYTDKLIF. The CDR3, as DNA: TGTGCTCTTGGTCCTTCCTACGACCTTGGGGATACATACACCGATAAACTCATCTTT.

This clone was detected only a few times. The V and J genes are TRDV1 and TRDJ1; 7 bases match TRDD3. Assignment of the J gene here rests on matching the DNA to germline, because TCRdb gives none. Germline CDR1 and CDR2: TSWWSYY and QGS. Trimming cost V 0 bases and J 0 bases; bases outside gene matches: 13. The CDR3 sequence is 19 residues long. The CDR3 nucleotides are TGTGCTCTTGGGGAACTGAATAGGGGATATGTCCGGTACACCGATAAACTCATCTTT. Its translation is CALGELNRGYVRYTDKLIF.

This clone has just a few counts. Only one base separates this from a far larger clonotype, so it likely reflects a read error. This same CDR3 is encoded by further DNA sequences in the sample. The rearrangement joins TRDV2 to TRDJ1, with 12 bases fitting TRDD3. The J gene was missing in TCRdb and was found by matching the end of the DNA to germline. Germline CDR1 GEAIGNYY, CDR2 EKD. The V and J ends lost 4 bases and 0 bases, in that order; junction bases with no gene match: 11. The CDR3 totals 18 residues. Here the CDR3 reads CACDTVSGGYAHTDKLIF. Written as DNA, the CDR3 is TGTGCCTGTGATACGGTTTCTGGGGGATACGCACACACCGATAAACTCATCTTT.

Points on this clone: TCRdb records a much larger clone's protein for this DNA, with a difference at residue 9 that likely arises from a read error; the protein given is the translation of the DNA. This sequence joins TRDV1 and TRDJ1; 8 positions agree with TRDD3. No J gene is reported in TCRdb; it was inferred here by comparing the DNA with germline. Trimming took 5 bases from V and 0 from J; bases not matched to a gene: 17. There are 19 residues in the CDR3. Germline values: CDR1 TSWWSYY, CDR2 QGS. CDR3 DNA: TGTGCTCTTGGGAACGTACTGGGGGGTACAGAGGGGTACACCGATAAACTCATCTTT. Its translation is CALGNVLGGTEGYTDKLIF.

Comment on this clone: Given a far larger clone just one base away, this is likely a sequencing read error. The sample holds other DNA sequences that translate to the same CDR3. CDR3 region: CACDPLRTGGPTASDKLIF. CDR3 in DNA: TGTGCCTGTGACCCCCTGCGTACTGGAGGCCCCACCGCCTCCGATAAACTCATCTTT. The chain has TRDV2 and TRDJ1, with D possibly being TRDD3 (5 bases). The J gene comes from matching the DNA to germline here; TCRdb lacks it. Trimming took off 3 bases at V and 3 bases at J, with 28 bases between the two ends. The CDR3 is made up of 19 amino acids. Germline V CDR1 and CDR2: GEAIGNYY, EKD.

In the case of this clone: The protein given by TCRdb reflects a much larger clone and differs at residue 4 from this DNA's translation, likely from a read error; the protein shown is the DNA's translation. This sequence joins TRDV1 and TRDJ1; TRDD3 matches 10 bases. The J gene comes from matching the DNA to germline here; TCRdb lacks it. The germline V gene encodes CDR1 TSWWSYY and CDR2 QGS. The CDR3 extends over 20 amino acids. The CDR3 DNA sequence: TGTGCTCTTGTGGAACTACGACCAGACTGGGGGATCAAGTACACCGATAAACTCATCTTT. Protein: CALVELRPDWGIKYTDKLIF.

This clone occurred a few times. TCRdb pairs this DNA with a much larger clone's protein that differs at residue 6, likely a read error; the protein shown was translated from the DNA. Here the CDR3 reads CAPGELHFLRTGGWVALIF. CDR3 bases: TGTGCTCCTGGGGAACTTCATTTCCTTCGTACTGGGGGATGGGTGGCCCTGATCTTT. V gene TRDV1 combines with J gene TRDJ4, with 10 bases identical to TRDD3. TCRdb does not report a J gene; here it was assigned by matching the DNA to germline references. The germline gives CDR1 TSWWSYY, CDR2 QGS. CDR3 length equals 19 residues.

Concerning this clone itself: A read error likely explains why the TCRdb protein, taken from a much larger clone, differs from this DNA's translation at residue 7; the protein shown is translated from the DNA. V gene assignment gives TRDV1, but the J gene was left uncalled; the table's D call, TRDD3, has no DNA check behind it. From germline, CDR1 is TSWWSYY and CDR2 QGS. The CDR3 extends over 14 amino acids. As DNA, the CDR3 is TGTGCTCTTGGGGAACACCCGGGGGATTCGGTGCTCATCTTT. It is translated as CALGEHPGDSVLIF.

This clone turned up a few times. The TCRdb protein, from a much larger clone, departs from this DNA's translation at residue 7, likely by read error; the protein shown derives from the DNA. The chain has TRDV3 and TRDJ1, with D uncertain. Germline loops: CDR1 TVYSNPD, CDR2 GDNSRS (reference sequence). Trimming stripped 4 bases from V and 0 bases from J, with 15 bases between. The CDR3 covers 14 residues. This CDR3 is CASVKVINTDKLIF. The CDR3, as DNA: TGTGCCTCCGTTAAGGTGATCAACACCGATAAACTCATCTTT.

This clone has just a few counts. With only one base between it and a far larger clone, this is likely a read error. In the same sample, other DNA sequences code for this CDR3. The rearrangement uses TRDV1 and TRDJ1, with 8 bases aligning to TRDD3. The J gene, absent from TCRdb, was called here by matching the DNA to germline. The CDR3 is 19 amino acids. CDR1 is TSWWSYY and CDR2 is QGS in the germline V gene. CDR3 bases: TGTGCTCTAGGGGAACTAGTATCCGTTGTACTGGGGGACACCGATAAACTCATCTTT. Its translation: CALGELVSVVLGDTDKLIF.

With regard to this clone: This likely reflects a read error, since a far larger clone is one base away. The sample holds other DNA sequences that translate to the same CDR3. This sequence joins TRDV1 and TRDJ1; 8 positions agree with TRDD3. The CDR3 loop spans 22 amino acids. V was pared by 4 bases and J by 0 bases, with 25 bases of the junction left unmatched. Per germline, CDR1 TSWWSYY and CDR2 QGS. CDR3 sequence (DNA): TGTGCTCTTGGGGTCTCCTACATTCTCGTACTTGGGGATACTATGTACACCGATAAACTCATCTTT. This encodes CALGVSYILVLGDTMYTDKLIF.

This clone has only a few counts. The mismatch at residue 12 between this DNA's translation and the TCRdb protein of a much larger clone likely reflects a read error; the protein shown is translated from the DNA. The rearrangement uses TRDV1 and TRDJ1; a weak D match, TRDD2 (8 bases). Germline V gene sequence: CDR1 TSWWSYY, CDR2 QGS. The CDR3 consists of 23 residues. Trimming took off 1 base at V and 3 bases at J, with 36 bases between the two ends. CDR3 in DNA: TGTGCTCTTGGGGAACCCTTCCTATCCCGGGGATATGACATTACATCGGGCGCCGATAAACTCATCTTT. Its protein is CALGEPFLSRGYDITSGADKLIF.

This clone was seen a handful of times. Given a far larger clone just one base away, this is likely a sequencing read error. The same CDR3 is also encoded by other DNA sequences in this sample. The chain recombines TRDV2 with TRDJ1; 10 bases are a match to TRDD3. The J gene comes from matching the DNA to germline here; TCRdb lacks it. Germline V lookup: CDR1 GEAIGNYY, CDR2 EKD. The CDR3 covers 15 residues. Losses at the gene ends were 3 bases for V and 5 bases for J; bases not matched to a gene: 8. CDR3 protein: CACDGLGDHADKLIF. The CDR3 DNA reads TGTGCCTGTGACGGACTGGGGGATCACGCTGATAAACTCATCTTT.

Concerning this clone: The TCRdb protein, from a much larger clone, departs from this DNA's translation at residue 12, likely by read error; the protein shown derives from the DNA. The chain employs TRDV1 and TRDJ3; 8 nucleotides align to TRDD3. No J gene was available from TCRdb, and it was assigned here by a germline match of the DNA. V gave up 2 bases and J gave up 0 bases; unmatched junction bases: 18. Germline CDR1 TSWWSYY, CDR2 QGS. This CDR3 is built from 23 residues. CDR3 coding DNA: TGTGCTCTTGGGGAATCGGCGAACGACTGGGGGGTACCGAGCTCCTGGGACACCCGACAGATGTTTTTC. It specifies CALGESANDWGVPSSWDTRQMFF.

This clone was seen a few times. The protein that TCRdb holds for this DNA derives from a much larger clone and differs from the translated DNA at residue 17, which likely indicates a read error; the protein shown here is translated from the DNA. V gene TRDV1 combines with J gene TRDJ1; D assignment may be TRDD2 or TRDD3 (7 bases each). Here the J gene came from matching the DNA to germline, since TCRdb omits it. V lost 1 base, J lost 4 bases, and 37 bases lay in between. The germline V gene has CDR1 TSWWSYY and CDR2 QGS. CDR3 length: 23 residues. CDR3 DNA sequence: TGTGCTCTTGGGGAACCCGGGGGATTTCCTACTGGATTCGTTGGTGGGGAGTTCGATAAACTCATCTTT. This gives the protein CALGEPGGFPTGFVGGEFDKLIF.

Notes on this clone: The protein TCRdb lists belongs to a much larger clone and differs from this DNA's translation at residue 3, which points to a read error; the protein shown is made from the DNA. The genes are TRDV1 and TRDJ1, with D perhaps assigned TRDD2 or TRDD3 (6 bases each). No J segment appears in TCRdb, so it was assigned here by matching the sequence to germline. This CDR3 contains 21 residues. CDR1 is TSWWSYY and CDR2 is QGS in the germline V gene. CDR3 sequence: CAPGVQGWLLLRTSYTDKLIF. The DNA of the CDR3 is TGTGCTCCTGGGGTTCAAGGGTGGCTCCTACTTCGTACTTCGTACACCGATAAACTCATCTTT.

Concerning this clone: A far larger clone is off by one base, so a read error is likely. This same CDR3 is encoded by further DNA sequences in the sample. The V and J genes are TRDV2 and TRDJ1; 7 bases agree with TRDD3. This CDR3 has 18 amino acids. Germline lookup yields CDR1 GEAIGNYY and CDR2 EKD. CDR3 protein: CACDIIRTGVPYTDKLIF. CDR3 nucleotide sequence: TGTGCCTGTGACATAATACGTACTGGGGTCCCGTACACCGATAAACTTATCTTT.

This clone was found many times. The rearrangement joins TRDV1 to TRDJ2; 10 nucleotides agree with TRDD3. The CDR3 is 18 amino acids. J gave up 9 bases and V 2 bases, and 15 bases lay outside the gene matches. Germline V gene lookup returns CDR1 TSWWSYY and CDR2 QGS. CDR3 residues: CALGEGDPGDTSGTQLFF. The CDR3 DNA is TGTGCTCTTGGGGAAGGAGATCCGGGGGATACGTCGGGGACACAACTCTTCTTT.

This clone was seen many times. TCRdb lists the protein of a much larger clone for this DNA, which differs at residue 18, so this is likely a read error; the protein given here is translated from the DNA itself. This chain connects TRDV1 to TRDJ1; possibly TRDD2 for D (9 bases). The germline V gene has CDR1 TSWWSYY and CDR2 QGS. CDR3 length: 20 amino acids. The CDR3 region is CALGVSFLPYWGEYTDKPIF. CDR3 DNA: TGTGCTCTTGGGGTATCCTTCCTACCGTACTGGGGGGAGTACACCGATAAACCCATCTTT.

This clone showed up just a few times. The TCRdb protein, from a much larger clone, departs from this DNA's translation at residue 14, likely by read error; the protein shown derives from the DNA. The J gene was not called, though the V gene is TRDV1. The CDR3 loop spans 16 amino acids. Germline V gene lookup returns CDR1 TSWWSYY and CDR2 QGS. CDR3 DNA sequence: TGTGCTCTTGGGGGGCCACAACCACGGACTGGGAGGGGGCACATCTTT. The encoded protein is CALGGPQPRTGRGHIF.

As regards this clone: The protein given by TCRdb reflects a much larger clone and differs at residue 3 from this DNA's translation, likely from a read error; the protein shown is the DNA's translation. V is TRDV2 and J is TRDJ3, with 8 bases that match TRDD3. In the absence of a J gene in TCRdb, the DNA was matched to germline to assign it here. Germline assignment: CDR1 GEAIGNYY and CDR2 EKD. The CDR3 loop spans 19 amino acids. CDR3 loop: CARDTVLGVSSWDTRQMFF. The CDR3 bases are TGTGCCCGTGACACCGTACTGGGGGTAAGCTCCTGGGACACCCGACAGATGTTTTTC.

Notes on this clone: For this DNA, TCRdb reports the protein of a much larger clone, which diverges at residue 15, most likely from a read error; the protein presented here is translated directly from the DNA. This chain links TRDV1 with TRDJ1, with 9 bases aligning to TRDD3. The CDR3 extends over 20 amino acids. The J segment lost 3 bases and the V segment lost 3 bases, leaving 20 bases of the junction unmatched. The germline gives CDR1 TSWWSYY, CDR2 QGS. CDR3 amino acids: CALGEARRLGDPWYSDKLIF. CDR3 coding DNA: TGTGCTCTTGGGGAGGCTAGGAGGCTGGGGGATCCTTGGTACTCCGATAAACTCATCTTT.

In its sample, this clone was seen a few times. One base separates it from a far larger clone, so it is likely a read error. The same CDR3 can be traced to other DNA sequences in this sample. V gene TRDV2 combines with J gene TRDJ1; the D gene is possibly TRDD3 (6 bases). The J gene was not available in TCRdb and was assigned here by matching the DNA to germline segments. Germline CDR1 is GEAIGNYY and CDR2 is EKD. The CDR3 is 19 amino acids. V lost 0 bases, J lost 3 bases, and 25 bases lay in between. CDR3 residues: CACDTEVGWGPRGPDKLIF. The CDR3 DNA reads as TGTGCCTGTGACACCGAGGTCGGATGGGGGCCCCGTGGTCCCGATAAACTCATCTTT.

This clone was picked up many times. Translating this DNA gives a protein that differs at residue 13 from the TCRdb one, which belongs to a much larger clone; a read error is likely, and the protein shown is this translation. The chain links TRDV1 to TRDJ1, with 10 bases lining up with TRDD3. No J segment appears in TCRdb, so it was assigned here by matching the sequence to germline. From germline, CDR1 is TSWWSYY and CDR2 QGS. V lost 0 bases to trimming and J lost 3 bases; unmatched junction nucleotides: 10. The CDR3 spans 18 residues. CDR3 in amino acids: CALGELSVMGDTADKLIF. DNA of the CDR3: TGTGCTCTTGGGGAACTTTCAGTCATGGGGGATACAGCCGATAAACTCATCTTT.

As to this clone: A far larger clone lies a single base away; this is likely a read error. At the DNA level, this CDR3 is encoded by other sequences in the same sample as well. The chain carries TRDV1 and TRDJ1, with TRDD3 matching over 10 bases. TCRdb does not report a J gene; here it was assigned by matching the DNA to germline references. Per germline, CDR1 TSWWSYY and CDR2 QGS. The ends lost 2 bases at V and 4 bases at J; junction bases unmatched: 31. This CDR3 spans 24 amino acids. The CDR3 spells CALGEGRSLLKYWGIKNLNDKLIF. The CDR3 bases are TGTGCTCTTGGGGAAGGCAGGAGTCTTCTTAAGTACTGGGGGATCAAAAATCTCAACGATAAACTCATCTTT.

This clone came up a few times. A far larger clone differs by one base, so this is likely a read error. The same CDR3 arises from other DNA sequences in this sample as well. The chain couples TRDV2 to TRDJ1; TRDD3 matches 8 bases. Since TCRdb gives no J gene, matching the DNA to germline was used here to assign it. Trimming at V came to 0 bases and at J to 8 bases, leaving 13 bases not matched to a gene. Germline V CDR1 and CDR2: GEAIGNYY, EKD. The CDR3 covers 16 residues. The CDR3 protein is CACDTVSTGGASKLIF. In DNA form, the CDR3 reads TGTGCCTGTGACACCGTCAGTACTGGGGGGGCGTCAAAACTCATCTTT.

Remarks on this clone: A far larger clone is just one base off, so this is likely a read error. Other DNA sequences of this sample code for an identical CDR3. This chain connects TRDV1 to TRDJ2; 12 nucleotides match TRDD3. The trim removed 9 bases at V and 4 bases at J, leaving 12 bases unmatched. Germline values: CDR1 TSWWSYY, CDR2 QGS. CDR3 length: 17 amino acids. Here the CDR3 DNA reads TGTGCTCTCGGATTTACTGGGGGATACCCCCCGACAGCACAACTCTTCTTT. Translation: CALGFTGGYPPTAQLFF.